This TCR beta chain was documented in a study of beta chain features in type 1 diabetes. At the level of the study: Researchers looked at 95 million to 140 million sorted cells across all samples. Study conclusions and caveats: Among all four CD4+ subsets, Type 1 diabetes patients had TCRB CDR3s that were moderately but significantly shorter.

TCRB transcripts that were expressed got sequenced, as all of the isolated RNA had been reverse transcribed. Using immunoSEQ multiplex PCR, the repertoire was profiled, and TCRdb retains in-frame clones only, with some absent. The sample shows around 170,000 clones, roughly 9% of them seen only once. In its sample, this clone was seen a few times. Antigen unknown. The clonotype comes from a woman aged 30 to 39 with type 1 diabetes. Material for sequencing was central memory CD4+ T cells from blood.

This CDR3 reads CASSPPPGQPQHF. In DNA form, the CDR3 reads TGTGCCAGCAGCCCTCCCCCAGGGCAGCCCCAGCATTTT. The V gene is TRBV14, the J gene TRBJ1-5, with D possibly TRBD1 on 5 matching bases. Trimming took off 4 bases at V and 7 bases at J, with 11 bases between the two ends. The germline V gene has CDR1 SGHDN and CDR2 FVKESK. The CDR3 has 13 amino acids.